This record covers a single TCR beta chain. The data are from a study of blood T cell repertoires in COVID-19. Overall study: Some COVID-19 samples were acute and others convalescent; all came from the United States, Italy and Spain.

CDR3 length equals 15 residues. Original processing notes: From reference gene primer amplification, estimates of nucleated cell counts were derived. Data came from immunoSEQ multiplex PCR; TCRdb stores just in-frame clones and leaves some out. For V, J and clone size, that table is used; D and trimming come from the DNA. The sample has some 39,000 clones; around three quarters are singletons. The sequencing input was peripheral blood. This sequence joins TRBV21-1 and TRBJ1-4; no DNA check was done on the table's D call, TRBD1. TRBV21-1 is listed as a pseudogene. The clonotype originates from a man older than 75 with acute or convalescent COVID-19. The CDR3 here is CASWRTVGMVEKLFF. CDR3 coding DNA: TGTGCCAGCTGGAGGACAGTCGGGATGGTTGAAAAACTGTTTTTT.